The clone carrying this T cell receptor (beta chain) has just a few counts. This specimen comes from a study of glioma-infiltrating T cells after dendritic cell vaccination. Study background: Monocyte-derived dendritic cells, cultured 7 to 8 days with IL-4 and GM-CSF, were pulsed with autologous tumor lysate.

Trimming left V 4 bases short and J 7 bases short, with 18 bases between. Germline CDR1 is SGHTS and CDR2 is YDEGEE. The CDR3 sequence is 15 residues long. Profiled with immunoSEQ multiplex PCR; TCRdb holds only in-frame clones, not every one. The profile shows 98,000 or so clones, roughly 80% of them singletons. Regarding time point: after dendritic cell vaccination, including at tumor progression/relapse. This receptor was taken from a human donor with glioblastoma. The rearrangement joins TRBV5-8 to TRBJ2-4, with a tentative D call TRBD1 (6 bases). The sequencing here drew on blood, taken after dendritic cell vaccination. CDR3 in amino acids: CASSPLEGEVNIQYF. The CDR3 DNA sequence: TGTGCCAGCAGCCCACTAGAGGGGGAAGTGAACATTCAGTACTTC. Together with reference TRBV5-8 and TRBJ2-4, the CDR3 gives the full variable domain: EAGVTQSPTHLIKTRGQQATLRCSPISGHTSVYWYQQALGLGLQFLLWYDEGEERNRGNFPPRFSGRQFPNYSSELNVNALELEDSALYLCASSPLEGEVNIQYFGAGTRLSVL.